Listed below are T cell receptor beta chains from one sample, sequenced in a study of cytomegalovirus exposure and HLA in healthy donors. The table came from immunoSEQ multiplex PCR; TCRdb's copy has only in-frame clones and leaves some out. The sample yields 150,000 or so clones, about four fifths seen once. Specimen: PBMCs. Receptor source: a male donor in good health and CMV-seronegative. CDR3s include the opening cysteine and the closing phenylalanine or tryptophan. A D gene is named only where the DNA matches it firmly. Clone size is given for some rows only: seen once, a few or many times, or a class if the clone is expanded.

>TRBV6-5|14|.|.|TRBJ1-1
CASSYSRRDTEAFF
TGTGCCAGCAGTTACTCAAGGCGGGACACTGAAGCTTTCTTT
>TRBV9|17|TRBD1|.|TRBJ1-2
CASSVRDRESGNYGYTF
TGTGCCAGCAGCGTAAGGGACAGGGAATCTGGAAACTATGGCTACACCTTC
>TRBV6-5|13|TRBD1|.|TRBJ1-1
CASRRQGWTEAFF
TGTGCCAGCAGGCGACAGGGTTGGACTGAAGCTTTCTTT
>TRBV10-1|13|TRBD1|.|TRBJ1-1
CASKQGAKGEAFF
TGCGCCAGCAAACAGGGGGCTAAGGGTGAAGCTTTCTTT
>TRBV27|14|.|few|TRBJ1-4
CASSLNMVNEKLFF
TGTGCCAGCAGTTTAAACATGGTAAATGAAAAACTGTTTTTT
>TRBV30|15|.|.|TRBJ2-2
CAWSVGGNIPGELFF
TGTGCCTGGAGTGTAGGCGGGAACATTCCCGGGGAGCTGTTTTTT
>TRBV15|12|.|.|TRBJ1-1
CATSSSGAEAFF
TGTGCCACCAGCAGCTCAGGGGCTGAAGCTTTCTTT
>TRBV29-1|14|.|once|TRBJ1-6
CSAADGDTNSPLHF
TGCAGCGCCGCCGACGGGGACACTAATTCACCCCTCCACTTT
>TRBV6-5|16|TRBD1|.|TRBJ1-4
CASSYVTGGIREKLFF
TGTGCCAGCAGTTACGTCACAGGGGGAATAAGGGAAAAACTGTTTTTT
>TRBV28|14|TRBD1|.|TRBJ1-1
CASRARGPNTEAFF
TGTGCCAGCAGGGCGAGGGGGCCGAACACTGAAGCTTTCTTT
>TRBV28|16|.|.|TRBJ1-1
CASRTRYGGGSTEAFF
TGTGCCAGCAGGACACGTTATGGGGGCGGAAGCACTGAAGCTTTCTTT
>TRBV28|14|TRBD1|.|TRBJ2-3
CASSLTGGADTQYF
TGTGCCAGCAGTCTGACAGGGGGGGCAGATACGCAGTATTTT
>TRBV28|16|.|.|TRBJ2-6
CASSLFRGAGANVLTF
TGTGCCAGCAGTTTATTTCGGGGAGCTGGGGCCAACGTCCTGACTTTC
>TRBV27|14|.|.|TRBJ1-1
CASSSLTVNTEAFF
TGTGCCAGCAGTTCGCTAACAGTGAACACTGAAGCTTTCTTT
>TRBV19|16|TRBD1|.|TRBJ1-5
CASSTSRQGNNQPQHF
TGTGCCAGTAGTACCTCGAGACAGGGTAACAATCAGCCCCAGCATTTT
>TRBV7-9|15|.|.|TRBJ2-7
CASSQRLRDSYEQYF
TGTGCCAGCAGTCAAAGGTTGAGGGACTCCTACGAGCAGTACTTC
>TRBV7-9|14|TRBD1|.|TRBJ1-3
CASRRQGDRNTIYF
TGTGCCAGCAGAAGACAGGGAGACCGAAACACCATATATTTT